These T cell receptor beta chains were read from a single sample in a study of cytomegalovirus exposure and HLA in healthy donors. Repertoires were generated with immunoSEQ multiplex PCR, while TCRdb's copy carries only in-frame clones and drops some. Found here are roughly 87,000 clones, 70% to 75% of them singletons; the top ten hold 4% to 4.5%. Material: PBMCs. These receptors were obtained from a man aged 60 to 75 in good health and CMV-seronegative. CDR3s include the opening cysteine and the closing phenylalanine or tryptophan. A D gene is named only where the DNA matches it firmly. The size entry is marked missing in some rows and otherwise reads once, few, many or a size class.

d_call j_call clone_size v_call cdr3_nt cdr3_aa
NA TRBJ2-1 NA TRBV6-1 TGTGCCAGCAGGGGGGCGTCGAGCTCCTACAATGAGCAGTTCTTC CASRGASSSYNEQFF
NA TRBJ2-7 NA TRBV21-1 TGTGCCAGCAGCCCAACACGACAGGTGGGGGACTACGAGCAGTACTTC CASSPTRQVGDYEQYF
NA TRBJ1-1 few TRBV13 TGTGCCAGCAGCCCAGGGGTCGAAGCTTTCTTT CASSPGVEAFF
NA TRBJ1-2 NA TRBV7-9 TGTTCCAGCAGTCCACAGGGCTATGGCTACACCTTC CSSSPQGYGYTF
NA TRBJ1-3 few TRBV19 TGTGCCAGCGGGGATGCTGGAAACACCATATATTTT CASGDAGNTIYF
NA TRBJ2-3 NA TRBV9 TGTGCCAGCAGCGTTTCTAGTGACACAGATACGCAGTATTTT CASSVSSDTDTQYF
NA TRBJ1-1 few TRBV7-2 TGTGCCAGCAGCTTTCGGACTGAAGCTTTCTTT CASSFRTEAFF
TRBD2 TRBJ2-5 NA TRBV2 TGTGCCAGCAGTGATAGTAGGGCTAGCGGTTACCAAGAGACCCAGTACTTC CASSDSRASGYQETQYF
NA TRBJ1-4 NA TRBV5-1 TGCGCCAGCAGCTTGGGAGTGGGAGGTGAAAAACTGTTTTTT CASSLGVGGEKLFF
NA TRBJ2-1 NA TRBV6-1 TGTGCCAGCAAAAAATCGAGCTCCTACAATGAGCAGTTCTTC CASKKSSSYNEQFF
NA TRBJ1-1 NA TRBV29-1 TGCACCGCGGGGAGGGGGGATAGTGAAGCTTTCTTT CTAGRGDSEAFF
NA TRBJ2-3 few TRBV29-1 TGCAGCGTTGAAGCAGGGGGGTTCGCAGATACGCAGTATTTT CSVEAGGFADTQYF
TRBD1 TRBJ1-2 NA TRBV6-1 TGTGCCAGCAGGCCACCGGGACAGAGTCATGGCTACACCTTC CASRPPGQSHGYTF
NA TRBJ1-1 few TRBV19 TGTGCCAGTAGTACGGACAGTTCAATGAACACTGAAGCTTTCTTT CASSTDSSMNTEAFF
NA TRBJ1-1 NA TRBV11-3 TGTGCCAGCAGCTTAGGGGTGGGGCGAAGCACTGAAGCTTTCTTT CASSLGVGRSTEAFF
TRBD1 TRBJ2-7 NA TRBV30 TGTGCCTGGAGTCCCGGGACAGGGATCCACGAGCAGTACTTC CAWSPGTGIHEQYF